The clone carrying this T cell receptor beta chain was recorded a few times. Other DNA sequences within the sample encode an identical CDR3. Per germline, CDR1 SGDLS and CDR2 YYNGEE. CDR3 length equals 15 residues. With 0 bases clipped from V and 3 bases from J, the junction kept 1 base outside the gene matches. These data are taken from a study of Ad26.COV2.S vaccination and SARS-CoV-2 variants. Using immunoSEQ multiplex PCR, the repertoire was profiled, and TCRdb retains in-frame clones only, with some absent. The sample contains about 180,000 clones, around 88% of which appear only once. The chain combines TRBV9 with TRBJ2-1, with 9 bases aligning to TRBD2. The source is a human donor who had recovered from COVID-19. The material sequenced was peripheral blood, taken after recovery from COVID-19. This CDR3 is CASSVVAGDYNEQFF. CDR3 nucleotides: TGTGCCAGCAGCGTAGTAGCGGGAGACTACAATGAGCAGTTCTTC. Together with reference TRBV9 and TRBJ2-1, the CDR3 gives the full variable domain: DSGVTQTPKHLITATGQRVTLRCSPRSGDLSVYWYQQSLDQGLQFLIQYYNGEERAKGNILERFSAQQFPDLHSELNLSSLELGDSALYFCASSVVAGDYNEQFFGPGTRLTVL.